The rows below give T cell receptor beta chains drawn from one sample of a study of response to subunit inactivated influenza vaccine. MiXCR, run by TCRdb on the RT-PCR reads, gives a single entry per CDR3 protein. The sample comprises approximately 500,000 distinct CDR3 sequences, 14% of which are singletons, and roughly 11% rests with the top ten. Material: PBMCs from blood, obtained less than 13 days after vaccination. These receptors came from a man aged 45 to 65 who received an inactivated influenza vaccine. Each CDR3 is given with its conserved first and last residue. The order of the fields is CDR3 length, J gene, V gene, D gene, clone size, CDR3 DNA, CDR3 protein. The D gene is left open where the match is weak. Where a row states a size, it is once, few, many or the class of an expanded clone; other rows omit it.

length: 11
J: TRBJ1-4
V: TRBV11-3
D: .
size: .
DNA: TGTGCCAGCAGCCGCCGGGAAAAACTGTTTTTT
CDR3: CASSRREKLFF

length: 16
J: TRBJ2-1
V: TRBV20-1
D: TRBD1
size: few
DNA: TGCAGTGCAACTACAGGGGGCTTAGCCCCCTCCAATGAGCAGTTCTTC
CDR3: CSATTGGLAPSNEQFF

length: 12
J: TRBJ2-7
V: TRBV10-3
D: TRBD1
size: few
DNA: TGTGCCATCAGGGGACAGGGAAACGAGCAGTACTTC
CDR3: CAIRGQGNEQYF

length: 15
J: TRBJ2-7
V: TRBV2
D: TRBD1
size: few
DNA: TGTGCCAGCAGCGCACCGGGACAGGGGGCCTACGAGCAGTACTTC
CDR3: CASSAPGQGAYEQYF

length: 14
J: TRBJ2-7
V: TRBV5-1
D: .
size: few
DNA: TGCGCCAGCAGCTTGGATAAGACCACCTACGAGCAGTACTTC
CDR3: CASSLDKTTYEQYF

length: 17
J: TRBJ2-5
V: TRBV2
D: TRBD2
size: .
DNA: TGTGCCAGCAGTGGCTGGGGAAGTAGCGGGGGGCAAGAGACCCAGTACTTC
CDR3: CASSGWGSSGGQETQYF

length: 13
J: TRBJ2-2
V: TRBV7-2
D: .
size: many
DNA: TGTGCCAGCAGCTTAACCGTCACCGGGGAGCTGTTTTTT
CDR3: CASSLTVTGELFF

length: 12
J: TRBJ2-7
V: TRBV6-2/TRBV6-3
D: .
size: few
DNA: TGTGCCAGCAGTTACGGGACTTCAATATTGTACTTC
CDR3: CASSYGTSILYF

length: 15
J: TRBJ2-1
V: TRBV20-1
D: TRBD2
size: .
DNA: TGCAGTGCTCCACCCAGCGGGAACCTGAACAATGAGCAGTTCTTC
CDR3: CSAPPSGNLNNEQFF

length: 14
J: TRBJ2-5
V: TRBV28
D: TRBD1
size: few
DNA: TGTGCCAGCAGTAAGGACAGGGTAGAAGAGACCCAGTACTTC
CDR3: CASSKDRVEETQYF

length: 13
J: TRBJ2-1
V: TRBV20-1
D: TRBD2
size: .
DNA: TGCAGTGCTAGCGGGACTAGCGGGACCTATTTGCTCTTC
CDR3: CSASGTSGTYLLF

length: 15
J: TRBJ2-1
V: TRBV5-1
D: TRBD2
size: few
DNA: TGCGCCAGCAGTGGAAGCGGGATTCCCTTCAATGAGCAGTTCTTC
CDR3: CASSGSGIPFNEQFF

length: 14
J: TRBJ2-3
V: TRBV10-3
D: .
size: many
DNA: TGTGCCATCAGTGAGACAGGGTCTGAAGATACGCAGTATTTT
CDR3: CAISETGSEDTQYF

length: 16
J: TRBJ2-7
V: TRBV4-2
D: TRBD1
size: few
DNA: TGTGCCAGCAGCCAAGTTGCGAGACAGGGGTACTACGAGCAGTACTTC
CDR3: CASSQVARQGYYEQYF

length: 15
J: TRBJ2-4
V: TRBV10-3
D: .
size: .
DNA: TGTGCCATCAGTGAAGGGGCCCTAGCCAAAAACATTCAGTACTTC
CDR3: CAISEGALAKNIQYF

length: 15
J: TRBJ2-7
V: TRBV7-2
D: TRBD2
size: few
DNA: TGTGCCAGCAGCTTAACCAGCGGGGTCTCCTACGAGCAGTACTTC
CDR3: CASSLTSGVSYEQYF

length: 15
J: TRBJ2-3
V: TRBV5-1
D: TRBD1
size: many
DNA: TGCGCCAGCCGCCCGACAGGGCTTAGCACAGATACGCAGTATTTT
CDR3: CASRPTGLSTDTQYF

length: 13
J: TRBJ2-7
V: TRBV7-2
D: .
size: .
DNA: TGTGCCAGCAGCTCGACATTCTCCTACGAGCAGTACTTC
CDR3: CASSSTFSYEQYF

length: 15
J: TRBJ2-1
V: TRBV24-1
D: TRBD2
size: .
DNA: TGTGCCACCAGTGAAGGGACTAGCGGGATCAATGAGCAGTTCTTC
CDR3: CATSEGTSGINEQFF

length: 15
J: TRBJ1-1
V: TRBV10-3
D: TRBD1
size: .
DNA: TGTGCCATCAGCCCTGGACAGGGGCGGGGCACTGAAGCTTTCTTT
CDR3: CAISPGQGRGTEAFF

length: 16
J: TRBJ2-1
V: TRBV6-4
D: .
size: few
DNA: TGTGCCAGCAGTGACACTCGGACTGTCTCCTACAATGAGCAGTTCTTC
CDR3: CASSDTRTVSYNEQFF

length: 15
J: TRBJ2-2
V: TRBV7-2
D: .
size: many
DNA: TGTGCCAGCAGCTTAGCGGGACAGAACACCGGGGAGCTGTTTTTT
CDR3: CASSLAGQNTGELFF

length: 14
J: TRBJ1-2
V: TRBV20-1
D: .
size: .
DNA: TGCAGTGCTAGAGGGCAGGGGTATATCTTCGGCTACACCTTC
CDR3: CSARGQGYIFGYTF

length: 14
J: TRBJ2-1
V: TRBV29-1
D: .
size: many
DNA: TGCAGCGGCTCCGGGACGCCCTCCTACAATGAGCAGTTCTTC
CDR3: CSGSGTPSYNEQFF

length: 16
J: TRBJ1-1
V: TRBV5-5
D: .
size: .
DNA: TGTGCCAGCAGCTTGGCCGGCAGAGCCCTAGGAACTGAAGCTTTCTTT
CDR3: CASSLAGRALGTEAFF

length: 16
J: TRBJ2-3
V: TRBV7-6
D: TRBD2
size: .
DNA: TGTGCCAGCAGCTGGGGCGCGGGAGGTAGCACAGATACGCAGTATTTT
CDR3: CASSWGAGGSTDTQYF

length: 14
J: TRBJ2-2
V: TRBV11-2
D: .
size: .
DNA: TGTGCCAGCCATCAAAATTCCATTACCGGGGAGCTGTTTTTT
CDR3: CASHQNSITGELFF

length: 14
J: TRBJ2-7
V: TRBV7-3
D: TRBD2
size: many
DNA: TGTGCCAGCAGCCTGGCTAGCGGGACCTACGAGCAGTACTTC
CDR3: CASSLASGTYEQYF

length: 13
J: TRBJ2-2
V: TRBV7-7
D: .
size: few
DNA: TGTGCCAGCAGCTTAGTAGGGAACGCGGAGCTGTTTTTT
CDR3: CASSLVGNAELFF

length: 17
J: TRBJ2-1
V: TRBV7-2
D: .
size: few
DNA: TGTGCCAGCAGCTTACTCGCACTCTCCTCGATCAACAATGAGCAGTTCTTC
CDR3: CASSLLALSSINNEQFF

length: 13
J: TRBJ2-2
V: TRBV12-3/TRBV12-4
D: .
size: few
DNA: TGTGCCAGCAGATTTCCGAACACCGGGGAGCTGTTTTTT
CDR3: CASRFPNTGELFF

length: 12
J: TRBJ2-7
V: TRBV20-1
D: .
size: .
DNA: TGCAGTGCCAGACGAGGGTCCTACGAGCAGTACTTC
CDR3: CSARRGSYEQYF

length: 15
J: TRBJ2-1
V: TRBV4-2
D: TRBD2
size: many
DNA: TGTGCCAGCAGCCAAGCAATAGTGCGGGAGAATGAGCAGTTCTTC
CDR3: CASSQAIVRENEQFF

length: 12
J: TRBJ1-1
V: TRBV7-9
D: .
size: few
DNA: TGTGCCAGCAGCTTCTTGCGCAGTGAAGCTTTCTTT
CDR3: CASSFLRSEAFF

length: 15
J: TRBJ2-7
V: TRBV6-5
D: .
size: few
DNA: TGTGCCAGCAGTTACGCCAGCGTGGGGAACTACGAGCAGTACTTC
CDR3: CASSYASVGNYEQYF

length: 14
J: TRBJ2-6
V: TRBV5-1
D: .
size: many
DNA: TGCGCCAGCAGCTTGGGGGCTGGGGCCAACGTCCTGACTTTC
CDR3: CASSLGAGANVLTF